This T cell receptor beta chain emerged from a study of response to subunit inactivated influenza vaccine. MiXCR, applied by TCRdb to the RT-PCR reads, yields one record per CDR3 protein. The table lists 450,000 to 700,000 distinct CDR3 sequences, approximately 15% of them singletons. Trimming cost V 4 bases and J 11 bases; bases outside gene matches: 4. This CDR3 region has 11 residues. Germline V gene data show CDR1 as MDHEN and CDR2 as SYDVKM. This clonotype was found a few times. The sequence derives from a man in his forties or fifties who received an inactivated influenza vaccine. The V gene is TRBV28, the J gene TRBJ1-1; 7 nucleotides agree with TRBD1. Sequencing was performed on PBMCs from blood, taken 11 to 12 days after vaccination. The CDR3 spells CASSSQGGAFF. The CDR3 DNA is TGTGCCAGCAGTTCGCAGGGGGGGGCTTTCTTT.